A single sample gave rise to the 8 T cell receptor beta chains below, sequenced in a study of Tregs in tolerant kidney transplant recipients. The table came from immunoSEQ multiplex PCR; TCRdb's copy has only in-frame clones and leaves some out. The repertoire includes 60,000 or so clones, around 88% of them detected once, and less than 5.5% sits in the top ten. Specimen: CD4+ T cells from blood. The receptors were sampled from a human donor in good health.

V gene TRBV10-3 combines with J gene TRBJ1-4; D is possibly TRBD1 (6 bases). Trimming cost V 0 bases and J 7 bases, with 15 bases left between them. CDR3 length: 16 amino acids. Looked up from germline, CDR1 is ENHRY and CDR2 is SYGVKD. The CDR3 loop is CAISESFGGRGEKLFF. The CDR3 bases are TGTGCCATCAGTGAGTCGTTCGGGGGGCGCGGTGAAAAACTGTTTTTT.

This clone has only one observation. J is TRBJ2-3 and V is TRBV27, with 7 bases identical to TRBD1. Per germline, CDR1 MNHEY and CDR2 SMNVEV (reference sequence). CDR3 length equals 17 residues. J gave up 2 bases and V 5 bases, and 13 bases lay outside the gene matches. The CDR3 coding sequence is TGTGCCAGCAGTGCACGACGACCGGGACAGACCACAGATACGCAGTATTTT. This translates into CASSARRPGQTTDTQYF.

CDR3 amino acids: CASSPMQGLMEAFF. In DNA form, the CDR3 reads TGTGCCAGCTCACCAATGCAGGGGCTCATGGAAGCTTTCTTT. The rearrangement uses TRBV18 and TRBJ1-1, with D possibly being TRBD1 (6 bases). The CDR3 extends over 14 amino acids. Deletions cut 2 bases from V and 8 bases from J, with 15 bases between. Germline assignment: CDR1 KGHSH and CDR2 LQKENI. The variable domain in full, with the rest retrieved from reference TRBV18 and TRBJ1-1, is NAGVMQNPRHLVRRRGQEARLRCSPMKGHSHVYWYRQLPEEGLKFMVYLQKENIIDESGMPKERFSAEFPKEGPSILRIQQVVRGDSAAYFCASSPMQGLMEAFFGQGTRLTVV.

The V gene is TRBV7-3, the J gene TRBJ2-1, with D perhaps matching TRBD2 (5 bases). The germline V gene has CDR1 SGHTA and CDR2 FQGTGA. V lost 7 bases and J 6 bases, leaving 13 bases between the germline ends. This CDR3 has 13 residues. The CDR3 reads CASTSARGNEQFF. Written as DNA, the CDR3 is TGTGCCAGCACTTCAGCACGGGGCAATGAGCAGTTCTTC.

The gene calls are TRBV10-3 and TRBJ1-2, with 11 bases lining up with TRBD1. This CDR3 has 16 amino acids. The germline gives CDR1 ENHRY, CDR2 SYGVKD. V dropped 11 bases and J dropped 1; count of bases not matched to a gene: 12. CDR3: CASVPGQGGLNYGYTF. The CDR3 nucleotides are TGTGCCTCAGTCCCGGGACAGGGGGGGCTTAACTATGGCTACACCTTC.

This clone was detected once. The chain employs TRBV30 and TRBJ2-7; the D gene is possibly TRBD1 (7 bases). Trimming stripped 3 bases from V and 5 bases from J, with 14 bases between. The CDR3 spans 13 residues. Germline V lookup: CDR1 GTSNPN, CDR2 SVGIG (reference sequence). The CDR3 sequence: CAWSRGAGNEQYF. The CDR3 region has the DNA TGTGCCTGGAGCAGGGGGGCGGGGAACGAGCAGTACTTC.

The chain has TRBV2 and TRBJ1-6; D is undetermined. Trimming took off 4 bases at V and 7 bases at J, with 8 bases between the two ends. Germline V lookup: CDR1 SNHLY, CDR2 FYNNEI. The CDR3 is 13 residues long. In DNA form, the CDR3 reads TGTGCCAGCAGTGTCTCCAGGAATTCACCCCTCCACTTT. Protein product: CASSVSRNSPLHF.

CDR3 DNA sequence: TGTGCCAGCAGCACTCTAAGGCGGGAGCTGTTTTTT. Its translation is CASSTLRRELFF. V gene TRBV5-8 combines with J gene TRBJ2-2; no definite D call. CDR1 is SGHTS and CDR2 is YDEGEE in the germline V gene. Between the trimmed V and J ends, which lost 4 bases and 9 bases, there was a span of 10 bases. There are 12 residues in the CDR3.